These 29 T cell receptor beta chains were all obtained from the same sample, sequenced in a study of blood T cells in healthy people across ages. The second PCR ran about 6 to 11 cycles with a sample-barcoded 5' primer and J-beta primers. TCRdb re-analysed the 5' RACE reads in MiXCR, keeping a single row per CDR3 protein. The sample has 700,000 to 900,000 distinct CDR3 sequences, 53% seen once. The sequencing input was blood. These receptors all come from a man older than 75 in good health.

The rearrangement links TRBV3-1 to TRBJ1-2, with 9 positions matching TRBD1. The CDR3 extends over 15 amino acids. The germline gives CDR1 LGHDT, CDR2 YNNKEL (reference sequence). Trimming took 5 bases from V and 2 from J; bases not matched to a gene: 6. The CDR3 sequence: CASSGRTGANYGYTF. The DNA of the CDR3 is TGTGCCAGCAGCGGGCGGACAGGGGCCAACTATGGCTACACCTTC.

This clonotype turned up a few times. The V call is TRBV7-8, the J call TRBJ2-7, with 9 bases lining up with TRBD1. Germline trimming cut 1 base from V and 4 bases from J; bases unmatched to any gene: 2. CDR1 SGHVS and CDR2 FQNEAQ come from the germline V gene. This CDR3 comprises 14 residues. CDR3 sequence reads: CASSLGDREYEQYF. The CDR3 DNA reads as TGTGCCAGCAGCTTAGGGGACAGGGAGTACGAGCAGTACTTC.

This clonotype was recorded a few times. CDR3 sequence (DNA): TGTGCCAGCAGCCCCGGCATAGCGGGAGGGCCCCACGAGCAGTACTTC. Its protein is CASSPGIAGGPHEQYF. J is TRBJ2-7 and V is TRBV3-1, with 11 bases fitting TRBD2. V lost 4 bases, J lost 5 bases, and 10 bases stayed unmatched. The germline CDR1 and CDR2 sequences are LGHDT and YNNKEL (reference sequence). The CDR3 extends over 16 amino acids.

The CDR3 DNA reads as TGCGCCAGCAGCCCCCAGGTGGGCAATGAACAGTACTTC. Amino acid sequence: CASSPQVGNEQYF. The gene calls are TRBV5-1 and TRBJ2-7; the D is unclear. V lost 4 bases and J lost 10, with 18 bases in between. The germline V gene has CDR1 SGHRS and CDR2 YFSETQ. The CDR3 has 13 residues.

The CDR3: CASSFRGRTIHEQYF. In nucleotides, the CDR3 is TGTGCCAGCAGCTTCAGGGGGAGGACAATCCACGAGCAGTACTTC. This chain links TRBV11-2 with TRBJ2-7, with D maybe TRBD1 (7 bases). CDR1 is SGHAT and CDR2 is FQNNGV in the germline V gene. Trimming shortened V by 3 bases and J by 5 bases, and 17 bases separated the two germline ends. CDR3 length: 15 residues.

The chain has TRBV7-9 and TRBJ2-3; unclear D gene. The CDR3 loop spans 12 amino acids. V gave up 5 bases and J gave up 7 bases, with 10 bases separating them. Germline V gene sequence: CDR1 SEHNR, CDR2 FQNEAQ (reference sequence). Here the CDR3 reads CASSPVSHTQYF. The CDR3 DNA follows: TGTGCCAGCAGCCCGGTTTCCCATACGCAGTATTTT.

DNA of the CDR3: TGTGCCACCATGCGGGTCTCTGGGGCCAACGTCCTGACTTTC. It specifies CATMRVSGANVLTF. This chain connects TRBV6-1 to TRBJ2-6; D may be TRBD2 (5 bases). Trimming took off 10 bases at V and 0 bases at J, with 10 bases between the two ends. Per the germline V gene, CDR1 is MNHNS and CDR2 is SASEGT. The CDR3 extends over 14 amino acids.

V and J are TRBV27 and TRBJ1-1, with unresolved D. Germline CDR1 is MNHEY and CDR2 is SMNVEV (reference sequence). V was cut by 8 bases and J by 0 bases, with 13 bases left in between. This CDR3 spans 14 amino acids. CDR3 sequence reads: CASAKREMNTEAFF. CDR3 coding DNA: TGTGCCAGCGCGAAGAGGGAAATGAACACTGAAGCTTTCTTT.

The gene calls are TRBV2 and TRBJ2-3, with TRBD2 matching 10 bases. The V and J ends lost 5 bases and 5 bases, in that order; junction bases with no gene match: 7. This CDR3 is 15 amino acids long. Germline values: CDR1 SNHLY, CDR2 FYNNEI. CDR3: CASSFLVAGGDTQYF. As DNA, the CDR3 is TGTGCCAGCAGTTTTTTGGTAGCGGGAGGAGATACGCAGTATTTT. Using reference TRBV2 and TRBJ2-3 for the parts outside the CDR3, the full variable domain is EPEVTQTPSHQVTQMGQEVILRCVPISNHLYFYWYRQILGQKVEFLVSFYNNEISEKSEIFDDQFSVERPDGSNFTLKIRSTKLEDSAMYFCASSFLVAGGDTQYFGPGTRLTVL.

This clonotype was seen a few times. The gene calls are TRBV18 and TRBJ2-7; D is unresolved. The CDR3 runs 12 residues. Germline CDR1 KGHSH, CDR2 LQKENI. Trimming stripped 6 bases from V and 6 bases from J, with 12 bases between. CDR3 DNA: TGTGCCAGCTCCAATGGGGTTGTCGAGCAGTACTTC. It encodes CASSNGVVEQYF.

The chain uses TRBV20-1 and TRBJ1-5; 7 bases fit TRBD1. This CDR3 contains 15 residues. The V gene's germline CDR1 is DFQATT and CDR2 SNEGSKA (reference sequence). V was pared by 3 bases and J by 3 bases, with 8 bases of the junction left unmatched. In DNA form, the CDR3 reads TGCAGTGCTAGGAAGGCAGGGGGGTCCAATCAGCCCCAGCATTTT. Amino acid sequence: CSARKAGGSNQPQHF.

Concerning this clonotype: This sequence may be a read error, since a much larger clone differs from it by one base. The CDR3 protein is CSVVIRQGNEQFF. CDR3 bases: TGCAGCGTTGTCATCAGACAGGGAAATGAGCAGTTCTTC. The chain recombines TRBV29-1 with TRBJ2-1; 7 bases agree with TRBD1. J gave up 7 bases and V 4 bases, and 7 bases lay outside the gene matches. CDR1 and CDR2 (germline): SQVTM, ANQGSEA. The CDR3 runs to 13 residues.

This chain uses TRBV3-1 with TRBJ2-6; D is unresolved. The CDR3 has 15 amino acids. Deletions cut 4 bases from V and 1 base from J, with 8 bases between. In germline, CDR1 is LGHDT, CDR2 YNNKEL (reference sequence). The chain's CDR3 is CASSLFTSGANVLTF. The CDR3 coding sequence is TGTGCCAGCAGCCTTTTTACTTCTGGGGCCAACGTCCTGACTTTC.

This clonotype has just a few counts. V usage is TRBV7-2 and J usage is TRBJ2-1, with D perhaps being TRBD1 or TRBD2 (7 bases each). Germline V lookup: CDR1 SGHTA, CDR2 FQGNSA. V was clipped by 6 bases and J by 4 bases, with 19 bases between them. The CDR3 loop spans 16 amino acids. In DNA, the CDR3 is TGTGCCAGCAGAGGGGGGCGGGGGACAGCGTACAATGAGCAGTTCTTC. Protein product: CASRGGRGTAYNEQFF.

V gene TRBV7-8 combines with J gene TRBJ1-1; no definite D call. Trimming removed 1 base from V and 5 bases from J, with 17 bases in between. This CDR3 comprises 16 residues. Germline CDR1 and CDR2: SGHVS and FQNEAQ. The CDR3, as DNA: TGTGCCAGCAGCTTAGTAATCGGGCAGCGAGGGACTGAAGCTTTCTTT. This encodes CASSLVIGQRGTEAFF.

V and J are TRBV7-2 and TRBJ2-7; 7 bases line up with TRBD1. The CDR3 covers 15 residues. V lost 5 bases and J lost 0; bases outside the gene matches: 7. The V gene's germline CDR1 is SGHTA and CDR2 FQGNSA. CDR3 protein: CASSREGQNSYEQYF. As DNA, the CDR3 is TGTGCCAGCAGCCGAGAGGGACAGAACTCCTACGAGCAGTACTTC.

CDR3 sequence reads: CAPELVIKHRYAYF. The CDR3 DNA sequence: TGTGCCCCCGAACTAGTGATCAAGCACAGATACGCGTATTTT. V is TRBV7-9 and J is TRBJ2-3, with a weak D call TRBD2 (5 bases). The CDR3 consists of 14 residues. Trimming took 11 bases from V and 14 from J, leaving 29 bases between them. Germline values: CDR1 SEHNR, CDR2 FQNEAQ (reference sequence).

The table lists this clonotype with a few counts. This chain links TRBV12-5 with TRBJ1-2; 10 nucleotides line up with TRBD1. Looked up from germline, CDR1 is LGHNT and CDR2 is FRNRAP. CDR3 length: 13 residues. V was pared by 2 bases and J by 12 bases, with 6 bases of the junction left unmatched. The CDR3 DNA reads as TGTGCTAGTGGTTTGCCCGGGACAGGGGCCCACACCTTC. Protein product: CASGLPGTGAHTF.

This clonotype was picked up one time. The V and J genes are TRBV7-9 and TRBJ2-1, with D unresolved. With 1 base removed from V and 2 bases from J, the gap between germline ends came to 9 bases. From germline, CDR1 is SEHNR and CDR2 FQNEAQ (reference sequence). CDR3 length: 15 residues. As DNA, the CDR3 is TGTGCCAGCAGCTTAGAGGTGCTAGCCTACAATGAGCAGTTCTTC. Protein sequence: CASSLEVLAYNEQFF. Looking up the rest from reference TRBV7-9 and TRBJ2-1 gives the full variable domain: DTGVSQNPRHKITKRGQNVTFRCDPISEHNRLYWYRQTLGQGPEFLTYFQNEAQLEKSRLLSDRFSAERPKGSFSTLEIQRTEQGDSAMYLCASSLEVLAYNEQFFGPGTRLTVL.

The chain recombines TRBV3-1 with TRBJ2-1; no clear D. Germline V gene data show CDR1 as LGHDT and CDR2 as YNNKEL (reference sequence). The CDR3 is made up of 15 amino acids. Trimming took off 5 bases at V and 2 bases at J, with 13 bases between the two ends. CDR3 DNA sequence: TGTGCCAGCAGCTCAAAGAGGCCCCCCTACAATGAGCAGTTCTTC. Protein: CASSSKRPPYNEQFF.

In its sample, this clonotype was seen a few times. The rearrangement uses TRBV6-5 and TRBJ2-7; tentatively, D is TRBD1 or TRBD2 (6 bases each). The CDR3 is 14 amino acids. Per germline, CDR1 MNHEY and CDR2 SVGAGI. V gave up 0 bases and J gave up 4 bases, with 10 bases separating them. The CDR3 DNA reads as TGTGCCAGCAGTTACTCGGGGGGCTGGTACGAGCAGTACTTC. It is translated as CASSYSGGWYEQYF.

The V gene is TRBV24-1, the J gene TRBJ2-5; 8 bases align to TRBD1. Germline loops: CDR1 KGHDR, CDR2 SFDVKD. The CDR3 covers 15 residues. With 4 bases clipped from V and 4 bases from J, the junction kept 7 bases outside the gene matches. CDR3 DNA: TGTGCCACCAGTGACGCGGGACAGGCCACAGAGACCCAGTACTTC. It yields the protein CATSDAGQATETQYF.

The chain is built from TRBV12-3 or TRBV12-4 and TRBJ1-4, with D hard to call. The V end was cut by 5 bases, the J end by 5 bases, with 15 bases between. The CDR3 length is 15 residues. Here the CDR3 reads CASSEETGVNEKLFF. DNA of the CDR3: TGTGCCAGCAGTGAAGAGACGGGCGTAAATGAAAAACTGTTTTTT.

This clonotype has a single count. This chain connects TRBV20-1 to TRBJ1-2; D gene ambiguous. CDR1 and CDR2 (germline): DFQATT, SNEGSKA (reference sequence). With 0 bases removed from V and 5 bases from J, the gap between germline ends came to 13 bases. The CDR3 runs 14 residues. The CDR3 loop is CSARDGGGPYGYTF. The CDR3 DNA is TGCAGTGCTAGAGATGGAGGCGGTCCTTATGGCTACACCTTC.

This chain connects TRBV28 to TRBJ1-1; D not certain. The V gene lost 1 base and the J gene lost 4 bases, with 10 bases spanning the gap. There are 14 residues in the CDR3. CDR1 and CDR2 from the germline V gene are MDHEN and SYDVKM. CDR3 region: CASSLLVRVTEAFF. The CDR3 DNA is TGTGCCAGCAGTTTATTGGTGAGGGTCACTGAAGCTTTCTTT.

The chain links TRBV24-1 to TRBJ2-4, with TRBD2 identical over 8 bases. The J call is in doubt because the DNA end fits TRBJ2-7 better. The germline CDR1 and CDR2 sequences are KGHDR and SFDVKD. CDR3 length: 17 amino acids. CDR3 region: CATSDLSRTSGTYEQYF. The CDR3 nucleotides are TGTGCCACCAGTGATTTGAGCCGTACTAGCGGAACCTACGAGCAGTACTTC.

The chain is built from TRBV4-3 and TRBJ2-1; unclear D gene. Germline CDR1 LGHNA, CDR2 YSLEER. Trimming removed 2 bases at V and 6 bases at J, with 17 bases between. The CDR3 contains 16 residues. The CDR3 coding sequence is TGCGCCAGCAGCCAAAGTTACGGCGGTAACGGCAATGAGCAGTTCTTC. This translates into CASSQSYGGNGNEQFF.

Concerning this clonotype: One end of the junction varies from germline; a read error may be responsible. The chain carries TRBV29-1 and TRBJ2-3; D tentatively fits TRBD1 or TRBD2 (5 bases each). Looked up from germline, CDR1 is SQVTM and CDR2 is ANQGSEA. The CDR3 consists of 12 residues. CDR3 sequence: CSVSGYTGTQYF. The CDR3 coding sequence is TGCAGCGTTAGCGGATACACAGGTACGCAGTATTTT.

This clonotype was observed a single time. CDR3 region: CATSHPSLTGKPPYNEQFF. For the CDR3, the DNA is TGTGCCACCAGTCACCCCAGCCTTACAGGGAAGCCCCCCTACAATGAGCAGTTCTTC. The J gene is TRBJ2-1, the V gene TRBV24-1; perhaps TRBD1 as D (6 bases). V was pared by 6 bases and J by 2 bases, with 25 bases between. Germline CDR1 is KGHDR and CDR2 is SFDVKD. The CDR3 covers 19 residues.